These T cell receptor beta chains were read from a single sample in a study of blood T cell repertoires in COVID-19. Assay: immunoSEQ multiplex PCR; the TCRdb copy retains only in-frame clones and omits some. The sample includes approximately 380,000 clones, about 85% of them seen just once. Sequencing input: peripheral blood. The receptors stem from a woman in her late teens or twenties with acute or convalescent COVID-19. The CDR3 runs from the conserved cysteine through the conserved F or W. A D gene is named only where the DNA matches it firmly. Clone size is shown for a subset of rows, as once, few, many or a class of expanded clone.

CDR3 | DNA | J | D | size | V
CASSRAREVDTQYF | TGTGCCAGCAGCCGTGCAAGGGAGGTTGATACGCAGTATTTT | TRBJ2-3 | NA | NA | TRBV3-1/TRBV3-2
CAGGAGTEQFF | TGCGCCGGGGGGGCGGGGACTGAGCAGTTCTTC | TRBJ2-1 | NA | NA | TRBV10-2
CASSPGTGRPQHF | TGTGCCAGTAGTCCCGGGACAGGGCGGCCCCAGCATTTT | TRBJ1-5 | TRBD1 | NA | TRBV19
CASSHERGFRVSGTQYF | TGCGCCAGCAGCCACGAACGGGGGTTTAGGGTCAGCGGTACGCAGTATTTT | TRBJ2-3 | NA | once | TRBV4-1
CATQGLAGLTDTQYF | TGTGCCACCCAGGGACTAGCGGGCCTCACAGATACGCAGTATTTT | TRBJ2-3 | TRBD2 | NA | TRBV19
CASSLSVATNTGELFF | TGTGCCAGCAGCTTGTCCGTGGCCACGAACACCGGGGAGCTGTTTTTT | TRBJ2-2 | NA | NA | TRBV5-4
CASTVSGEPYEQYF | TGTGCCAGCACTGTGAGCGGGGAACCCTACGAGCAGTACTTC | TRBJ2-7 | TRBD2 | NA | TRBV6-5
CSAGLETQYF | TGCAGTGCTGGCCTTGAGACCCAGTACTTC | TRBJ2-5 | NA | once | TRBV20-1
CASSEQGYLYNSPLHF | TGTGCCAGCAGTGAGCAGGGTTACCTATATAATTCACCCCTCCACTTT | TRBJ1-6 | NA | few | TRBV2
CASSLFYPGRNTIYF | TGTGCCAGCAGCTTGTTTTATCCAGGGAGAAACACCATATATTTT | TRBJ1-3 | NA | NA | TRBV5-5
CASTLGGGPANEKLFF | TGTGCCAGCACCCTCGGGGGGGGGCCGGCTAATGAAAAACTGTTTTTT | TRBJ1-4 | NA | NA | TRBV5-4
CASSFTRTSGTGELFF | TGTGCCAGCAGTTTCACGAGGACTAGCGGGACCGGGGAGCTGTTTTTT | TRBJ2-2 | TRBD2 | NA | TRBV27
CATTPPAGNEQFF | TGCGCTACCACTCCCCCAGCGGGGAATGAGCAGTTCTTC | TRBJ2-1 | TRBD2 | few | TRBV4-1
CAWSKGVGELFF | TGTGCCTGGAGTAAGGGGGTCGGGGAGCTGTTTTTT | TRBJ2-2 | NA | NA | TRBV30
CASSTRGRYSYGYTF | TGTGCCAGTAGTACGCGGGGGCGATATAGCTATGGCTACACCTTC | TRBJ1-2 | NA | NA | TRBV19
CASGSEDRGDGYTF | TGTGCTAGTGGTTCCGAGGACAGGGGGGATGGCTACACCTTC | TRBJ1-2 | TRBD1 | NA | TRBV12-5
CASHGLAGGLSSYNEQFF | TGTGCCAGCCATGGACTAGCGGGAGGTCTTAGCTCCTACAATGAGCAGTTCTTC | TRBJ2-1 | TRBD2 | NA | TRBV5-8
CAITSNQPGQGTYEQYF | TGTGCCATCACATCCAACCAACCGGGACAGGGCACCTACGAGCAGTACTTC | TRBJ2-7 | TRBD1 | NA | TRBV10-3
CASNPDSGGMAEQFF | TGTGCCAGTAATCCCGATAGCGGGGGGATGGCTGAGCAGTTCTTC | TRBJ2-1 | TRBD2 | NA | TRBV19
CASSVEGAGNQPQHF | TGCGCCAGCAGCGTGGAGGGGGCAGGCAATCAGCCCCAGCATTTT | TRBJ1-5 | TRBD1 | NA | TRBV5-1
CSASGGGTSGSYNEQFF | TGCAGTGCTAGTGGGGGAGGGACTAGCGGTTCCTACAATGAGCAGTTCTTC | TRBJ2-1 | TRBD2 | NA | TRBV20-1
CASSTPGLGARTGELFF | TGTGCCAGCAGTACCCCCGGACTAGGAGCGAGAACCGGGGAGCTGTTTTTT | TRBJ2-2 | TRBD2 | once | TRBV28
CASSLEAGESGYEQYF | TGTGCCAGCAGCTTAGAAGCGGGGGAGTCTGGGTACGAGCAGTACTTC | TRBJ2-7 | TRBD2 | NA | TRBV7-6
CASSESGFGYNEQFF | TGTGCCAGCAGTGAATCGGGATTCGGTTACAATGAGCAGTTCTTC | TRBJ2-1 | NA | NA | TRBV6-1
CASSPQTSGRETQYF | TGTGCCAGCTCACCCCAGACTAGCGGGAGGGAGACCCAGTACTTC | TRBJ2-5 | TRBD2 | NA | TRBV18
CASSLDGLAGTYEQYF | TGTGCCAGCTCTCTCGACGGACTAGCGGGGACCTACGAGCAGTACTTC | TRBJ2-7 | TRBD2 | NA | TRBV27
CASSNPRVRGNTIYF | TGTGCCAGCAGCAACCCCAGGGTTAGGGGAAACACCATATATTTT | TRBJ1-3 | NA | NA | TRBV7-9
CASSAPGQRYEQYF | TGTGCCAGCAGCGCCCCGGGACAAAGATACGAGCAGTACTTC | TRBJ2-7 | NA | once | TRBV2
CASSLPGTANQETQYF | TGCGCCAGCAGCCTCCCCGGGACTGCCAACCAAGAGACCCAGTACTTC | TRBJ2-5 | NA | NA | TRBV5-1
CASGLGQGGSGSYEQYF | TGTGCCAGCGGGCTGGGACAGGGGGGTTCCGGGTCCTACGAGCAGTACTTC | TRBJ2-7 | TRBD1 | NA | TRBV28
CSVTRDLGLTEAFF | TGCAGCGTAACCAGGGACTTGGGTCTAACTGAAGCTTTCTTT | TRBJ1-1 | NA | few | TRBV29-1
CAWNTGRSGANVLTF | TGTGCCTGGAATACAGGGCGCTCTGGGGCCAACGTCCTGACTTTC | TRBJ2-6 | NA | NA | TRBV30
CASSDRRGNTEAFF | TGTGCCAGCAGTGACAGGCGGGGAAACACTGAAGCTTTCTTT | TRBJ1-1 | NA | few | TRBV2
CASSVGVSPGNTIYF | TGTGCCAGCAGCGTGGGAGTTAGCCCTGGAAACACCATATATTTT | TRBJ1-3 | NA | NA | TRBV9
CASSEAYLEGQPQHF | TGTGCCAGCAGTGAAGCGTATTTGGAGGGTCAGCCCCAGCATTTT | TRBJ1-5 | NA | NA | TRBV6-1
CASGQMTGLSEQYF | TGTGCCAGCGGACAAATGACAGGGCTCAGCGAGCAGTACTTC | TRBJ2-7 | TRBD1 | NA | TRBV7-2
CASSQRGDRGLNTQYF | TGTGCCAGCAGCCAGCGGGGGGACAGGGGACTGAATACGCAGTATTTT | TRBJ2-3 | NA | NA | TRBV7-9
CASSERLYEQYF | TGTGCCAGCAGTGAAAGACTCTACGAGCAGTACTTC | TRBJ2-7 | NA | NA | TRBV2
CASTGWGAGNEKLFF | TGTGCCAGCACGGGCTGGGGCGCGGGGAATGAAAAACTGTTTTTT | TRBJ1-4 | NA | few | TRBV6-5
CASSDYGQVSNQPQHF | TGTGCCAGCAGTGACTACGGACAGGTTAGCAATCAGCCCCAGCATTTT | TRBJ1-5 | TRBD1 | NA | TRBV2
CSVEGPGGAGEAFF | TGCAGCGTTGAAGGTCCGGGGGGGGCTGGTGAAGCTTTCTTT | TRBJ1-1 | NA | NA | TRBV29-1
CASSGTADPNYGYTF | TGTGCCAGCAGCGGTACAGCCGACCCTAACTATGGCTACACCTTC | TRBJ1-2 | NA | NA | TRBV9
CASSPRDSGNTIYF | TGTGCCAGCAGCCCGCGGGACAGTGGAAACACCATATATTTT | TRBJ1-3 | TRBD1 | NA | TRBV3-1/TRBV3-2
CASRNRAQGQDSPLHF | TGTGCCAGCAGGAATAGAGCGCAGGGACAGGATTCACCCCTCCACTTT | TRBJ1-6 | TRBD1 | NA | TRBV2
CASSLSVAGVRETQYF | TGCGCCAGCAGCCTCTCCGTAGCGGGAGTGCGAGAGACCCAGTACTTC | TRBJ2-5 | TRBD2 | NA | TRBV5-1
CASSPAPGQGAYEQYF | TGCGCCAGCAGCCCCGCCCCGGGACAGGGGGCCTACGAGCAGTACTTC | TRBJ2-7 | TRBD1 | NA | TRBV5-1
CATMGQGAAEQYF | TGTGCCACCATGGGACAGGGGGCAGCCGAGCAGTACTTC | TRBJ2-7 | TRBD1 | NA | TRBV24-1
CASSRMTGGIYGYTF | TGTGCCAGCAGTCGTATGACAGGGGGCATCTATGGCTACACCTTC | TRBJ1-2 | TRBD1 | NA | TRBV9
CASSLVTTGELFF | TGTGCCAGCAGTTTAGTGACAACCGGGGAGCTGTTTTTT | TRBJ2-2 | NA | NA | TRBV28
CASSVGIAGEDIQYF | TGTGCCAGCAGCGTAGGAATAGCGGGGGAAGACATTCAGTACTTC | TRBJ2-4 | TRBD2 | NA | TRBV9
CASRPRGWGEQYF | TGTGCCAGTCGACCCAGGGGTTGGGGCGAGCAGTACTTC | TRBJ2-7 | NA | NA | TRBV6-5
CASSSGLAGVNEQFF | TGTGCCAGCAGCTCGGGACTAGCGGGCGTAAATGAGCAGTTCTTC | TRBJ2-1 | TRBD2 | NA | TRBV7-3